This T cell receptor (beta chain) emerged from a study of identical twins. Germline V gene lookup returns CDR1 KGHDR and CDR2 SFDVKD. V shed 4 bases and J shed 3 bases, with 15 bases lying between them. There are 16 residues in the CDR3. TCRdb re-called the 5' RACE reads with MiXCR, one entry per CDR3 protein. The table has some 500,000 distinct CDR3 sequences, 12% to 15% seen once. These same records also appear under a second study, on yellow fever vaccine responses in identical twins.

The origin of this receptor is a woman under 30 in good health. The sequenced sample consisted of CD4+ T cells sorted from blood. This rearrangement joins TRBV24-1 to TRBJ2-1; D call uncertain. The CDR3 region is CATSDDLGPLYNEQFF. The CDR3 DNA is TGTGCCACCAGTGACGACTTGGGCCCGCTCTACAATGAGCAGTTCTTC.